This T cell receptor (beta chain) was documented in a study of shared clonotypes between healthy human individuals. From CD4+ cells came CD45RA+ naive and CD45RA-negative memory subsets. Repertoires were generated with immunoSEQ multiplex PCR, while TCRdb's copy carries only in-frame clones and drops some. The sample records over 1.5 million clones, nearly 99% being singletons. The V and J ends lost 4 bases and 2 bases, in that order; junction bases with no gene match: 7. The germline gives CDR1 SGHNT, CDR2 YYREEE (reference sequence). This CDR3 region has 16 residues. The sequence was collected from a man aged 25-45 years in good health. The chain recombines TRBV5-4 with TRBJ2-3; the match to TRBD2 covers 10 bases. The source material was naive CD4+ T cells sorted from blood. As for subset: CD45RA+ positively selected. DNA of the CDR3: TGTGCCAGCAGCCGCGGACTAGCGGAGAACACAGATACGCAGTATTTT. It is translated as CASSRGLAENTDTQYF.